What follows are 30 T cell receptor beta chains derived from one specimen sequenced in a study of shared clonotypes between healthy human individuals. Here immunoSEQ multiplex PCR was the method, and the copy in TCRdb shows in-frame clones only, minus some. In the table there are 2 million to 2.5 million clones, more than 90% of which are singletons. Sequencing was done on a sample of naive CD4+ T cells sorted from blood. Subset in this sample: CD45RA+ positively selected. The receptors shown here come from a man younger than 35 in good health.

The chain combines TRBV28 with TRBJ1-1, with 10 bases aligning to TRBD1. CDR3 length equals 15 residues. V trimming: 3 bases; J trimming: 3 bases; junction bases outside the gene matches: 4. CDR1 is MDHEN and CDR2 is SYDVKM in the germline V gene. The CDR3 here is CASSLFDRGHTEAFF. DNA of the CDR3: TGTGCCAGCAGTTTGTTCGACAGGGGGCACACTGAAGCTTTCTTT.

The chain links TRBV6-1 to TRBJ2-7; 9 bases agree with TRBD2. This CDR3 spans 15 amino acids. V shed 2 bases and J 4 bases; nucleotides not matched to a gene: 6. Germline CDR1 MNHNS, CDR2 SASEGT. The CDR3 nucleotides are TGTGCCAGCAGTGAATACGGCGGGAGGGGTTACGAGCAGTACTTC. This encodes CASSEYGGRGYEQYF.

This clone was found once. The V and J genes are TRBV4-1 and TRBJ1-3, with D hard to call. Trimming shortened V by 3 bases and J by 0 bases, and 15 bases separated the two germline ends. The CDR3 runs to 17 residues. CDR1 MGHRA and CDR2 YSYEKL come from the germline V gene. The CDR3 DNA follows: TGCGCCAGCAGCCAGGCCCAAAGGAGGATCTCTGGAAACACCATATATTTT. This translates into CASSQAQRRISGNTIYF.

The chain couples TRBV6-4 to TRBJ1-1; D possibly corresponds to TRBD1 (5 bases). CDR1 and CDR2 from the germline V gene are MRHNA and SNTAGT. The CDR3 extends over 14 amino acids. The V gene lost 0 bases and the J gene lost 4 bases, with 9 bases spanning the gap. CDR3 protein: CASSDSRGITEAFF. The CDR3 coding sequence is TGTGCCAGCAGTGACTCGAGGGGCATCACTGAAGCTTTCTTT.

This clone was seen more than once but under ten times. This specimen includes other DNA sequences encoding the same CDR3. The rearrangement links TRBV2 to TRBJ1-1; maybe TRBD1 (5 bases). Germline CDR1 and CDR2: SNHLY and FYNNEI. The CDR3 is 13 amino acids. Trimming shortened V by 4 bases and J by 5 bases, and 11 bases separated the two germline ends. The CDR3 DNA reads as TGTGCCAGCAGTGGGAGTGGGGGGACTGAAGCTTTCTTT. It translates to CASSGSGGTEAFF.

The chain employs TRBV5-1 and TRBJ1-5; unclear D gene. Trimming shortened V by 0 bases and J by 4 bases, and 14 bases separated the two germline ends. The CDR3 is 16 residues long. Germline values: CDR1 SGHRS, CDR2 YFSETQ. The CDR3 is CASSLDFNQDNQPQHF. CDR3 nucleotides: TGCGCCAGCAGCTTGGATTTTAATCAGGATAATCAGCCCCAGCATTTT.

V usage is TRBV7-2 and J usage is TRBJ2-3; D not certain. V was pared by 4 bases and J by 3 bases, with 8 bases between. The CDR3 is made up of 13 amino acids. CDR1 is SGHTA, CDR2 FQGNSA, per germline. CDR3 protein: CASSSRGTDTQYF. CDR3 in DNA: TGTGCCAGCAGCTCCCGAGGTACAGATACGCAGTATTTT.

The chain is built from TRBV6-1 and TRBJ1-1, with D perhaps matching TRBD1 (6 bases). Deletions cut 4 bases from V and 1 base from J, with 22 bases between. The V gene's germline CDR1 is MNHNS and CDR2 SASEGT. This CDR3 has 18 residues. This chain's CDR3 is CASSALPALTGKNTEAFF. In DNA, the CDR3 is TGTGCCAGCAGTGCATTACCAGCCCTGACAGGAAAGAACACTGAAGCTTTCTTT.

The chain uses TRBV10-3 and TRBJ2-7; D not certain. Per the germline V gene, CDR1 is ENHRY and CDR2 is SYGVKD. This CDR3 has 11 residues. V lost 2 bases and J lost 7, with 6 bases in between. CDR3 loop: CAISERWEQYF. The CDR3 nucleotides read TGTGCCATCAGTGAGCGGTGGGAGCAGTACTTC.

The chain recombines TRBV18 with TRBJ1-1; no clear D. The V end was cut by 4 bases, the J end by 10 bases, with 10 bases between. Germline V lookup: CDR1 KGHSH, CDR2 LQKENI. The CDR3 extends over 11 amino acids. The CDR3 DNA is TGTGCCAGCTCACACCAGACGACAGCTTTCTTT. Its protein is CASSHQTTAFF. The full variable domain, completed using reference TRBV18 and TRBJ1-1, is NAGVMQNPRHLVRRRGQEARLRCSPMKGHSHVYWYRQLPEEGLKFMVYLQKENIIDESGMPKERFSAEFPKEGPSILRIQQVVRGDSAAYFCASSHQTTAFFGQGTRLTVV.

The rearrangement links TRBV12-5 to TRBJ2-1; no clear D gene. The V gene lost 0 bases and the J gene lost 0 bases, with 18 bases spanning the gap. Germline V CDR1 and CDR2: LGHNT, FRNRAP. There are 19 residues in the CDR3. The CDR3 DNA reads TGTGCTAGTGGTTTGGTACCGAAGGGAAAGATGGTCTCCTACAATGAGCAGTTCTTC. It codes for CASGLVPKGKMVSYNEQFF. The whole variable domain, remainder taken from reference TRBV12-5 and TRBJ2-1, is DARVTQTPRHKVTEMGQEVTMRCQPILGHNTVFWYRQTMMQGLELLAYFRNRAPLDDSGMPKDRFSAEMPDATLATLKIQPSEPRDSAVYFCASGLVPKGKMVSYNEQFFGPGTRLTVL.

The chain combines TRBV5-6 with TRBJ1-1; 9 bases match TRBD1. V shed 4 bases, J shed 0 bases, and the junction held 10 bases outside the gene matches. Per the germline V gene, CDR1 is SGHDT and CDR2 is YYEEEE. The CDR3 loop spans 17 amino acids. In nucleotides, the CDR3 is TGTGCCAGCAGCCCGTACACAGGGGGCAACGTGAACACTGAAGCTTTCTTT. Its translation: CASSPYTGGNVNTEAFF.

Written as DNA, the CDR3 is TGTGCCAGCAGACCAGGGCGGGGCGAAGCTTTCTTT. Protein: CASRPGRGEAFF. The genes are TRBV28 and TRBJ1-1; TRBD1 is a possible D gene (5 bases). The CDR3 runs to 12 residues. The V gene's germline CDR1 is MDHEN and CDR2 SYDVKM. Deletions cut 6 bases from V and 8 bases from J, with 13 bases between.

V and J are TRBV7-2 and TRBJ2-5; D may be TRBD2 (5 bases). CDR1 SGHTA and CDR2 FQGNSA come from the germline V gene. The CDR3 is made up of 15 amino acids. V was shortened by 1 base and J by 2 bases, with 11 bases between the two germline ends. The CDR3 DNA is TGTGCCAGCAGCTTAGGGACTGGGATTCAAGAGACCCAGTACTTC. Translated, it gives CASSLGTGIQETQYF.

Details on this clone: The same CDR3 is also encoded by other DNA sequences in this sample. The rearrangement uses TRBV18 and TRBJ1-1, with D unclear. The CDR3 totals 15 residues. Germline assignment: CDR1 KGHSH and CDR2 LQKENI. With 0 bases removed from V and 1 base from J, the gap between germline ends came to 9 bases. In DNA, the CDR3 is TGTGCCAGCTCACCACCGACGGGAACGAACACTGAAGCTTTCTTT. Encoded protein: CASSPPTGTNTEAFF.

The V and J genes are TRBV29-1 and TRBJ2-3; D gene ambiguous. The CDR3 runs to 13 residues. V dropped 4 bases and J dropped 0 bases, with 8 bases sitting between them. CDR1 and CDR2 from the germline V gene are SQVTM and ANQGSEA. This CDR3 reads CSVVGESTDTQYF. The CDR3 DNA follows: TGCAGCGTTGTCGGCGAGAGCACAGATACGCAGTATTTT.

The chain recombines TRBV6-6 with TRBJ2-7; D is perhaps TRBD1 or TRBD2 (5 bases each). Germline assignment: CDR1 MNHNY and CDR2 SVGAGI (reference sequence). With 6 bases removed from V and 6 bases from J, the gap between germline ends came to 15 bases. The CDR3 length is 13 residues. The CDR3 spells CASSRGTPPEQYF. The CDR3 nucleotides read TGTGCCAGCAGCCGTGGGACCCCACCCGAGCAGTACTTC.

The chain recombines TRBV29-1 with TRBJ1-3; a weak D match, TRBD1 (5 bases). The ends were cut back, 0 bases at V and 2 bases at J, with 8 bases in the middle. This CDR3 has 14 amino acids. The germline gives CDR1 SQVTM, CDR2 ANQGSEA. This CDR3 is CSVEDGGTGNTIYF. The CDR3 DNA reads TGCAGCGTTGAAGATGGGGGTACTGGAAACACCATATATTTT.

The rearrangement joins TRBV6-6 to TRBJ1-5, with unresolved D. Germline V CDR1 and CDR2: MNHNY, SVGAGI (reference sequence). The CDR3 sequence is 11 residues long. V lost 6 bases and J 4 bases, leaving 4 bases between the germline ends. CDR3 loop: CASRENQPQHF. The CDR3 nucleotides are TGTGCCAGCAGGGAGAATCAGCCCCAGCATTTT.

The sample holds one count of this clone. The chain joins TRBV2 to TRBJ2-6, with D uncertain. Germline V gives CDR1 SNHLY, CDR2 FYNNEI. This CDR3 has 17 residues. The V gene lost 6 bases and the J gene lost 0 bases, with 15 bases spanning the gap. The CDR3 spells CASRREGFSSGANVLTF. The CDR3 coding sequence is TGTGCCAGCAGGAGAGAAGGGTTTAGCTCTGGGGCCAACGTCCTGACTTTC.

The chain has TRBV4-1 and TRBJ1-2; D remains unclear. Germline V lookup: CDR1 MGHRA, CDR2 YSYEKL. CDR3 length: 15 amino acids. Trimming cost V 3 bases and J 7 bases, with 18 bases left between them. The DNA of the CDR3 is TGCGCCAGCAGCCACGTTATACCAGGAAGAAGTGGCTACACCTTC. Protein sequence: CASSHVIPGRSGYTF.

This rearrangement joins TRBV6-6 to TRBJ2-1; D gene ambiguous. Between the trimmed V and J ends, which lost 3 bases and 7 bases, there was a span of 7 bases. Germline values: CDR1 MNHNY, CDR2 SVGAGI (reference sequence). This CDR3 comprises 12 residues. The CDR3, as DNA: TGTGCCAGCAGTTATCCACAAAATGAGCAGTTCTTC. This gives the protein CASSYPQNEQFF.

The rearrangement links TRBV7-8 to TRBJ2-5; D might be TRBD2 (7 bases). Germline CDR1 SGHVS, CDR2 FQNEAQ. The length of the CDR3 is 15 residues. V lost 5 bases and J 5 bases, leaving 18 bases between the germline ends. The CDR3 DNA reads as TGTGCCAGCAGCCCCGGGGGGCTAGTTTGGGAGACCCAGTACTTC. Residues: CASSPGGLVWETQYF.

V usage is TRBV4-1 and J usage is TRBJ1-3, with a possible D match to TRBD1 (5 bases). V dropped 1 base and J dropped 3 bases, with 16 bases sitting between them. CDR3 length: 17 residues. Germline assignment: CDR1 MGHRA and CDR2 YSYEKL. CDR3 region: CASSQGDGGGFGNTIYF. CDR3 sequence (DNA): TGCGCCAGCAGCCAAGGGGATGGCGGGGGATTTGGAAACACCATATATTTT.

J is TRBJ2-7 and V is TRBV15; D not resolved. Germline CDR1 LNHNV, CDR2 YYDKDF (reference sequence). Trimming shortened V by 5 bases and J by 2 bases, and 10 bases separated the two germline ends. This CDR3 has 13 residues. This CDR3 reads CATSLRDTYEQYF. The CDR3 DNA reads TGTGCCACCAGCCTGCGAGACACCTACGAGCAGTACTTC. The full variable domain, completed using reference TRBV15 and TRBJ2-7, is DAMVIQNPRYQVTQFGKPVTLSCSQTLNHNVMYWYQQKSSQAPKLLFHYYDKDFNNEADTPDNFQSRRPNTSFCFLDIRSPGLGDTAMYLCATSLRDTYEQYFGPGTRLTVT.

The V gene is TRBV6-1, the J gene TRBJ1-4, with D uncertain. The CDR3 contains 20 residues. V dropped 4 bases and J dropped 0 bases, with 24 bases sitting between them. Germline assignment: CDR1 MNHNS and CDR2 SASEGT. CDR3: CASSGTPRLLLGSTNEKLFF. CDR3 nucleotide sequence: TGTGCCAGCAGTGGGACTCCGAGGCTACTACTTGGATCAACTAATGAAAAACTGTTTTTT.

The chain joins TRBV10-3 to TRBJ1-1, with 7 bases identical to TRBD1. The CDR3 is made up of 14 amino acids. The V and J ends lost 6 bases and 1 base, in that order; junction bases with no gene match: 5. Germline CDR1 reads ENHRY; CDR2 reads SYGVKD. Here the CDR3 reads CAIRRTGENTEAFF. Here the CDR3 DNA reads TGTGCCATCAGAAGAACAGGGGAGAACACTGAAGCTTTCTTT.

To note about this clone: Other DNA sequences within the sample encode an identical CDR3. This chain connects TRBV7-6 to TRBJ1-4, with D unresolved. Germline values: CDR1 SGHVS, CDR2 FNYEAQ. The V gene lost 6 bases and the J gene lost 6 bases, with 5 bases spanning the gap. The CDR3 runs to 11 residues. The CDR3 loop reads CASSLDEKLFF. DNA for the CDR3: TGTGCCAGCAGTCTAGATGAAAAACTGTTTTTT.

The chain has TRBV11-2 and TRBJ2-7; D may correspond to TRBD1 or TRBD2 (5 bases each). This CDR3 region has 17 residues. Trimming stripped 2 bases from V and 3 bases from J, with 20 bases between. The V gene's germline CDR1 is SGHAT and CDR2 FQNNGV. The chain's CDR3 is CASSLRAGFEGIYEQYF. In DNA form, the CDR3 reads TGTGCCAGCAGCTTACGAGCAGGGTTTGAGGGGATCTACGAGCAGTACTTC.

The sample holds one count of this clone. V and J are TRBV5-1 and TRBJ1-1, with TRBD1 matching 7 bases. The junction had 13 bases not matched to a gene; V was cut back by 4 bases and J by 4 bases. The V gene's germline CDR1 is SGHRS and CDR2 YFSETQ. The CDR3 loop spans 16 amino acids. CDR3 amino acids: CASSPRWPQGRTEAFF. The CDR3 bases are TGCGCCAGCAGCCCCAGGTGGCCACAGGGGCGCACTGAAGCTTTCTTT.